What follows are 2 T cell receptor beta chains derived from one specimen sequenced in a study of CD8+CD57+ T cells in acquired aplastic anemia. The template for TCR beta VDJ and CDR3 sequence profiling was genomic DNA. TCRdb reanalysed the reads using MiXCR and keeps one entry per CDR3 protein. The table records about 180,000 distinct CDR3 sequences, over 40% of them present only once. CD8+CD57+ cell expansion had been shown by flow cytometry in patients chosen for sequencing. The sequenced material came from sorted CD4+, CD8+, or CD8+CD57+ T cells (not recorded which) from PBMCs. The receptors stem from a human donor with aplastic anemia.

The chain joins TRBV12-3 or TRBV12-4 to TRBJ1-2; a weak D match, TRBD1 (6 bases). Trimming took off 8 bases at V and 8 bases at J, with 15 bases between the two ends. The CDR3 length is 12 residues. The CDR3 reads CASLQGTSGYTF. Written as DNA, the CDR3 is TGTGCCAGCCTCCAGGGGACTAGCGGCTACACCTTC.

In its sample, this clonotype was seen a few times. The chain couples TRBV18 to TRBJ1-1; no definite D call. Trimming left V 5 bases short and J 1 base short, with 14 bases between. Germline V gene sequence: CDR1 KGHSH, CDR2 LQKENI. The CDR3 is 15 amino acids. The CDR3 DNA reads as TGTGCCAGCTCATCTGATCCGCCGGGGAACACTGAAGCTTTCTTT. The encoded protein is CASSSDPPGNTEAFF. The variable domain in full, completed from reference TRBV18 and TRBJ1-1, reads NAGVMQNPRHLVRRRGQEARLRCSPMKGHSHVYWYRQLPEEGLKFMVYLQKENIIDESGMPKERFSAEFPKEGPSILRIQQVVRGDSAAYFCASSSDPPGNTEAFFGQGTRLTVV.